These 31 T cell receptor beta chains originate from one sample sequenced in a study of T cell clonotyping in hematopoietic cell transplantation. Libraries were prepared by immunoSEQ multiplex PCR; TCRdb keeps only in-frame clonotypes and omits some of them. The table shows some 17,000 clones, with roughly 88% occurring only once. The sequencing input was peripheral blood mononuclear cells. These receptors originate from a man in his forties or fifties in good health. Some clones in this sample may be carry-over from other donors' samples.

The V gene is TRBV18, the J gene TRBJ1-1; D is ambiguous. The CDR3 is 13 amino acids. V was cut by 4 bases and J by 1 base, with 7 bases left in between. The V gene's germline CDR1 is KGHSH and CDR2 LQKENI. The CDR3 region has the DNA TGTGCCAGCTCACAGGGAGGGAACACTGAAGCTTTCTTT. It translates to CASSQGGNTEAFF.

The count of this clone is one. The J gene is TRBJ2-7, the V gene TRBV10-3; D assignment may be TRBD1 or TRBD2 (5 bases each). Trimming took off 4 bases at V and 0 bases at J, with 7 bases between the two ends. Germline-derived CDR1 and CDR2 are ENHRY and SYGVKD. The CDR3 covers 13 residues. The CDR3 region is CAISGGSSYEQYF. DNA for the CDR3: TGTGCCATCAGTGGGGGGAGCTCCTACGAGCAGTACTTC.

The rearrangement joins TRBV2 to TRBJ1-5; a weak D match, TRBD1 (5 bases). Trimming left V 7 bases short and J 1 base short, with 11 bases between. The CDR3 extends over 14 amino acids. Germline CDR1 reads SNHLY; CDR2 reads FYNNEI. CDR3 in amino acids: CASTGDVSNQPQHF. The CDR3 DNA is TGTGCCAGCACTGGGGACGTGAGCAATCAGCCCCAGCATTTT. Based on the CDR3 plus reference TRBV2 and TRBJ1-5, the full variable domain is EPEVTQTPSHQVTQMGQEVILRCVPISNHLYFYWYRQILGQKVEFLVSFYNNEISEKSEIFDDQFSVERPDGSNFTLKIRSTKLEDSAMYFCASTGDVSNQPQHFGDGTRLSIL.

The V call is TRBV28, the J call TRBJ2-7; TRBD2 matches at 13 bases. The CDR3 contains 14 residues. J was trimmed by 5 bases and V by 6 bases; bases with no gene match: 4. Germline V CDR1 and CDR2: MDHEN, SYDVKM. The CDR3 is CASRRTSGRNEQYF. The CDR3 DNA reads TGTGCCAGCAGGCGGACTAGCGGGAGAAACGAGCAGTACTTC. The entire variable domain, with the rest obtained from reference TRBV28 and TRBJ2-7, is as follows: DVKVTQSSRYLVKRTGEKVFLECVQDMDHENMFWYRQDPGLGLRLIYFSYDVKMKEKGDIPEGYSVSREKKERFSLILESASTNQTSMYLCASRRTSGRNEQYFGPGTRLTVT.

V gene TRBV11-3 combines with J gene TRBJ1-5, with unresolved D. Trimming pared 2 bases from V and 10 bases from J, leaving 9 bases between. Germline CDR1 SGHNT, CDR2 YENEEA. The CDR3 covers 12 residues. DNA for the CDR3: TGTGCCAGCAGCTTAACCGAGGGCCCCCAGCATTTT. Amino acids: CASSLTEGPQHF.

This chain uses TRBV12-5 with TRBJ2-2, with D uncertain. Between the trimmed V and J ends, which lost 1 base and 8 bases, there was a span of 5 bases. CDR1 LGHNT and CDR2 FRNRAP come from the germline V gene. The CDR3 has 12 residues. The CDR3 reads CASGLGSGELFF. As DNA, the CDR3 is TGTGCTAGTGGTTTGGGTTCGGGGGAGCTGTTTTTT.

This clone appeared once. The CDR3 coding sequence is TGTGCCAGCAGCGCAATACAGGGTCCTAACTATGGCTACACCTTC. This encodes CASSAIQGPNYGYTF. The chain employs TRBV9 and TRBJ1-2; TRBD1 is a possible D gene (6 bases). Trimming took 3 bases from V and 0 from J, leaving 12 bases between them. Germline assignment: CDR1 SGDLS and CDR2 YYNGEE. The CDR3 spans 15 residues.

The chain links TRBV29-1 to TRBJ2-1; D assignment may be TRBD1 or TRBD2 (5 bases each). Deletions cut 8 bases from V and 4 bases from J, with 15 bases between. Germline lookup yields CDR1 SQVTM and CDR2 ANQGSEA. This CDR3 has 13 residues. CDR3 amino acids: CSLSGTEYNEQFF. CDR3 sequence (DNA): TGCAGCCTCTCCGGGACGGAGTACAATGAGCAGTTCTTC.

The rearrangement uses TRBV5-1 and TRBJ2-7; D possibly uses TRBD1 or TRBD2 (6 bases each). With 2 bases removed from V and 3 bases from J, the gap between germline ends came to 15 bases. Looked up from germline, CDR1 is SGHRS and CDR2 is YFSETQ. This CDR3 is built from 15 residues. The CDR3 protein is CASSFPGARSYEQYF. The CDR3 coding sequence is TGCGCCAGCAGCTTTCCGGGGGCAAGAAGCTACGAGCAGTACTTC.

This chain links TRBV23-1 with TRBJ2-3; 9 bases match TRBD2. TRBV23-1 is labeled an ORF, and its function is uncertain. V dropped 6 bases and J dropped 3; count of bases not matched to a gene: 4. There are 14 residues in the CDR3. CDR3 loop: CASSSGLATDTQYF. Written as DNA, the CDR3 is TGCGCCAGCAGCTCGGGACTAGCAACAGATACGCAGTATTTT.

This chain connects TRBV28 to TRBJ1-6; a weak D match, TRBD1 (6 bases). The CDR3 sequence is 15 residues long. Germline V gene lookup returns CDR1 MDHEN and CDR2 SYDVKM. V was shortened by 5 bases and J by 7 bases, with 15 bases between the two germline ends. Written as DNA, the CDR3 is TGTGCCAGCAGTGACCCCTGGACAGACAATTCACCCCTCCACTTT. Protein sequence: CASSDPWTDNSPLHF.

The chain joins TRBV7-6 to TRBJ2-7; TRBD1 might be the D (5 bases). Germline lookup yields CDR1 SGHVS and CDR2 FNYEAQ. The CDR3 sequence is 16 residues long. V was cut by 5 bases and J by 1 base, with 18 bases left in between. For the CDR3, the DNA is TGTGCCAGCAGCCATAGTCAGGGCGACCCATCCTACGAGCAGTACTTC. Translated, it gives CASSHSQGDPSYEQYF.

J is TRBJ2-5 and V is TRBV10-3; D is tentatively TRBD1 or TRBD2 (5 bases each). V was trimmed by 2 bases and J by 0 bases, leaving 13 bases between them. The CDR3 length is 16 residues. The germline V gene encodes CDR1 ENHRY and CDR2 SYGVKD. The CDR3 here is CAISEVPGPYQETQYF. The DNA for the CDR3 is TGTGCCATCAGTGAGGTACCGGGACCTTACCAAGAGACCCAGTACTTC.

The chain couples TRBV30 to TRBJ2-7; tentatively, D is TRBD2 (6 bases). Trimming removed 3 bases from V and 2 bases from J, with 11 bases in between. Germline CDR1 reads GTSNPN; CDR2 reads SVGIG (reference sequence). The CDR3 sequence is 13 residues long. CDR3 protein: CAWSRRGTYEQYF. CDR3 coding DNA: TGTGCCTGGAGCCGTCGGGGGACCTACGAGCAGTACTTC.

CDR3 region: CSASPASEQYF. The CDR3 bases are TGCAGTGCTAGTCCGGCGTCCGAGCAGTACTTC. The chain is built from TRBV20-1 and TRBJ2-7, with D uncertain. CDR1 and CDR2 from the germline V gene are DFQATT and SNEGSKA (reference sequence). Trimming shortened V by 3 bases and J by 6 bases, and 9 bases separated the two germline ends. The CDR3 consists of 11 residues.

The chain joins TRBV7-3 to TRBJ1-2; unclear D gene. The CDR3 is made up of 13 amino acids. V was shortened by 8 bases and J by 0 bases, with 10 bases between the two germline ends. From germline, CDR1 is SGHTA and CDR2 FQGTGA. The CDR3 loop reads CASGLGSNYGYTF. In DNA form, the CDR3 reads TGTGCCAGCGGTCTAGGCTCTAACTATGGCTACACCTTC.

The rearrangement links TRBV27 to TRBJ2-7; perhaps TRBD2 as D (6 bases). Trimming took off 6 bases at V and 3 bases at J, with 15 bases between the two ends. This CDR3 contains 14 residues. The germline V gene has CDR1 MNHEY and CDR2 SMNVEV (reference sequence). CDR3 region: CASRTRRGFYEQYF. DNA for the CDR3: TGTGCCAGCAGAACACGGCGGGGATTCTACGAGCAGTACTTC.

This clone occurred once. J is TRBJ2-1 and V is TRBV6-6; TRBD2 is a possible D gene (5 bases). This CDR3 has 15 residues. Trimming took off 6 bases at V and 5 bases at J, with 17 bases between the two ends. From germline, CDR1 is MNHNY and CDR2 SVGAGI (reference sequence). Here the CDR3 DNA reads TGTGCCAGCAGCCGTATTAGTGAGGGAGACAATGAGCAGTTCTTC. This gives the protein CASSRISEGDNEQFF.

This chain joins TRBV9 and TRBJ2-7; TRBD1 is a possible D gene (5 bases). The CDR3 runs 15 residues. Deletions cut 1 base from V and 0 bases from J, with 11 bases between. Germline values: CDR1 SGDLS, CDR2 YYNGEE. CDR3 in amino acids: CASSVFDSSSYEQYF. The CDR3 DNA follows: TGTGCCAGCAGCGTATTTGACAGTAGCTCCTACGAGCAGTACTTC.

The V call is TRBV18, the J call TRBJ2-7, with 9 bases that match TRBD1. Germline V gives CDR1 KGHSH, CDR2 LQKENI. V shed 2 bases and J 8 bases; nucleotides not matched to a gene: 7. The length of the CDR3 is 14 residues. DNA for the CDR3: TGTGCCAGCTCACCAAAGACAGGGGGGAGGAAGCAGTACTTC. It yields the protein CASSPKTGGRKQYF.

J is TRBJ1-1 and V is TRBV29-1; D is unclear. The CDR3 has 10 residues. Germline CDR1 and CDR2: SQVTM and ANQGSEA. V was shortened by 3 bases and J by 10 bases, with 9 bases between the two germline ends. CDR3 protein: CSVDPRSAFF. The CDR3 coding sequence is TGCAGCGTTGACCCCAGGTCAGCTTTCTTT.

The chain combines TRBV10-1 with TRBJ1-3; no firm D call. This CDR3 comprises 16 residues. The V gene's germline CDR1 is WNHNN and CDR2 SYGVQD (reference sequence). Trimming cost V 3 bases and J 0 bases, with 12 bases left between them. CDR3 in DNA: TGCGCCAGCAGTGATTCAGCTGGCAACTCTGGAAACACCATATATTTT. It translates to CASSDSAGNSGNTIYF.

This clone was seen a handful of times. V and J are TRBV15 and TRBJ2-7, with D perhaps TRBD1 (6 bases). The CDR3 extends over 17 amino acids. Germline-derived CDR1 and CDR2 are LNHNV and YYDKDF (reference sequence). Trimming shortened V by 3 bases and J by 2 bases, and 20 bases separated the two germline ends. CDR3 sequence: CATSSIFQGLGAYEQYF. The CDR3 DNA is TGTGCCACCAGCAGTATCTTTCAGGGGTTAGGGGCCTACGAGCAGTACTTC.

This sequence joins TRBV30 and TRBJ1-4; tentatively, D is TRBD1 (5 bases). The germline V and J ends were trimmed by 2 bases and 2 bases, with 12 bases remaining between them. CDR3 length equals 15 residues. Germline V gene data show CDR1 as GTSNPN and CDR2 as SVGIG (reference sequence). Here the CDR3 DNA reads TGTGCCTGGAGTTCCCCAGGGTCTACTAATGAAAAACTGTTTTTT. The encoded protein is CAWSSPGSTNEKLFF.

CDR3: CASTDQGLGITEAFF. The DNA of the CDR3 is TGTGCCAGCACCGACCAGGGGTTGGGGATTACTGAAGCTTTCTTT. The rearrangement uses TRBV2 and TRBJ1-1, with TRBD1 as a possible D gene (6 bases). The CDR3 is made up of 15 amino acids. The germline gives CDR1 SNHLY, CDR2 FYNNEI. With 7 bases removed from V and 5 bases from J, the gap between germline ends came to 20 bases.

The gene calls are TRBV6-5 and TRBJ1-5; unclear D gene. The ends were cut back, 0 bases at V and 1 base at J, with 4 bases in the middle. The CDR3 is 14 amino acids. Looked up from germline, CDR1 is MNHEY and CDR2 is SVGAGI. The CDR3 DNA reads TGTGCCAGCAGTTACTCCCCCAGCAATCAGCCCCAGCATTTT. Translated: CASSYSPSNQPQHF.

This chain links TRBV5-1 with TRBJ2-5; D is possibly TRBD1 (6 bases). Germline-derived CDR1 and CDR2 are SGHRS and YFSETQ. This CDR3 spans 14 amino acids. Trimming left V 4 bases short and J 0 bases short, with 10 bases between. CDR3 in amino acids: CASSIGTNQETQYF. CDR3 sequence (DNA): TGCGCCAGCAGCATCGGGACAAACCAAGAGACCCAGTACTTC.

This clone has just one count. The V and J genes are TRBV9 and TRBJ1-6; 8 positions match TRBD1. CDR3 length: 14 amino acids. V trimming: 9 bases; J trimming: 10 bases; junction bases outside the gene matches: 12. Germline V gene lookup returns CDR1 SGDLS and CDR2 YYNGEE. The CDR3 region is CATNPGTGGSPLHF. CDR3 bases: TGTGCCACCAATCCCGGGACAGGAGGATCACCCCTCCACTTT.

This clone was detected only once. The chain carries TRBV13 and TRBJ1-1; the D is unclear. CDR3 length: 15 amino acids. Germline CDR1 reads PRHDT; CDR2 reads FYEKMQ (reference sequence). Trimming left V 0 bases short and J 1 base short, with 9 bases between. The CDR3 loop reads CASSLGLQQNTEAFF. CDR3 nucleotide sequence: TGTGCCAGCAGCTTAGGCCTACAGCAGAACACTGAAGCTTTCTTT.

This rearrangement joins TRBV7-9 to TRBJ1-2, with 11 bases identical to TRBD1. Germline CDR1 and CDR2: SEHNR and FQNEAQ (reference sequence). Losses at the gene ends were 8 bases for V and 14 bases for J; bases not matched to a gene: 7. CDR3 length equals 11 residues. This chain's CDR3 is CASRTGGPITF. In DNA form, the CDR3 reads TGTGCCAGCCGGACAGGGGGCCCCATAACCTTC.

The gene calls are TRBV11-2 and TRBJ2-7; D perhaps matches TRBD1 (6 bases). Germline V gene sequence: CDR1 SGHAT, CDR2 FQNNGV. CDR3 length: 13 amino acids. Trimming cost V 3 bases and J 6 bases, with 12 bases left between them. CDR3 loop: CASSLLRGGEQYF. Written as DNA, the CDR3 is TGTGCCAGCAGCTTGCTCAGGGGTGGCGAGCAGTACTTC.